This TCR beta chain was captured in a study of OX40 agonist ivuxolimab in advanced cancers. Generated by immunoSEQ multiplex PCR, the TCRdb table keeps only in-frame clones and is missing some. The sample has 55,000 to 70,000 clones, about 85% seen once. From germline, CDR1 is SGHNT and CDR2 YYREEE (reference sequence). CDR3 length equals 17 residues. The V gene end was trimmed by 0 bases and the J gene end by 1 base; junction bases not matched to a gene: 5. The specimen comprised CD4+ or CD8+ T cells sorted from blood, sampled in a trial of the OX40 agonist ivuxolimab. This rearrangement joins TRBV5-4 to TRBJ2-1, with 9 bases matching TRBD2. The source is an adult with an advanced solid tumor such as melanoma, head and neck, liver or kidney cancer. The CDR3 sequence is CASSLGVAGASYNEQFF. The CDR3 DNA follows: TGTGCCAGCAGCTTGGGGGTAGCGGGGGCATCCTACAATGAGCAGTTCTTC.